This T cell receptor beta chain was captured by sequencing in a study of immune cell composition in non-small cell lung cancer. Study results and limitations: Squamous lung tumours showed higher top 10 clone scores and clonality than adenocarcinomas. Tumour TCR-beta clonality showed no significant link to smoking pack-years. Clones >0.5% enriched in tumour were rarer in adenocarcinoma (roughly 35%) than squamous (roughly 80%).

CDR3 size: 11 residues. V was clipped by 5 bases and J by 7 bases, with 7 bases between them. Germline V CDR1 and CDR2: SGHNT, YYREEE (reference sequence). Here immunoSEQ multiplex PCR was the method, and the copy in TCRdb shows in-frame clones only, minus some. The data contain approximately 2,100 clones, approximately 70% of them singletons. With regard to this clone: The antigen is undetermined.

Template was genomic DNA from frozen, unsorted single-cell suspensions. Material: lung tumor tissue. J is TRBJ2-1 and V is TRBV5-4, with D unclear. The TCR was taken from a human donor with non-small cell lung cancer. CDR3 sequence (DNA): TGTGCCAGCAGTCGTAATAATGAGCAGTTCTTC. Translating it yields CASSRNNEQFF.